This T cell receptor beta chain was identified during a study of blood T cell repertoires in COVID-19. In the study overall: PBMCs, B-cell-depleted T cells, or T cells were the source of the cDNA or gDNA that made up the material.

V was clipped by 6 bases and J by 3 bases; unmatched bases: 1. This CDR3 is built from 13 residues. Germline CDR1 and CDR2: ENHRY and SYGVKD. Profiling relied on immunoSEQ multiplex PCR, and the TCRdb table lists in-frame clones only, not all of them. The sample includes under 150,000 clones, more than 80% of them seen just once. Specimen: peripheral blood. The receptor comes from a middle-aged woman with acute or convalescent COVID-19. The V gene is TRBV10-3, the J gene TRBJ2-3, with 9 nucleotides matching TRBD1. This CDR3 reads CAISGQGTDTQYF. As DNA, the CDR3 is TGTGCCATCAGCGGACAGGGGACAGATACGCAGTATTTT.